This T cell receptor (beta chain) was sequenced for a study of molecular identifiers for immune sequencing clone quantification. Findings and limits, study-wide: The sizes of highly expanded clones could be underestimated when identical TCR molecules share a barcode.

Sorted naive CD8 T cells, 20,000 to 1,000,000, were sequenced from 10%, 30% or 50% RNA. This clonotype came up a few times. No antigen is known for it. Library preparation followed earlier protocols using designated TCR primers. TCRdb ran MiXCR on the PCR reads and lists one entry per CDR3 protein. The table includes approximately 500,000 distinct CDR3 sequences, around 23% detected once. Germline V gene data show CDR1 as LNHDA and CDR2 as SQIVND (reference sequence). V lost 3 bases to trimming and J lost 8 bases, with 13 bases between them. The CDR3 has 13 amino acids. The chain carries TRBV19 and TRBJ1-2; D is uncertain. What was sequenced was naive CD8+ T cells from blood, with Jurkat cell RNA spiked in. Described subset: FACS-sorted CD8+CD4-CCR7+CD45RA+ naive T cells. The clonotype originates from a human donor in good health. Some libraries in this study had Jurkat cell RNA spiked in. CDR3 protein: CASSITQSSGYTF. CDR3 DNA sequence: TGTGCCAGTAGTATCACACAGTCCTCCGGCTACACCTTC.